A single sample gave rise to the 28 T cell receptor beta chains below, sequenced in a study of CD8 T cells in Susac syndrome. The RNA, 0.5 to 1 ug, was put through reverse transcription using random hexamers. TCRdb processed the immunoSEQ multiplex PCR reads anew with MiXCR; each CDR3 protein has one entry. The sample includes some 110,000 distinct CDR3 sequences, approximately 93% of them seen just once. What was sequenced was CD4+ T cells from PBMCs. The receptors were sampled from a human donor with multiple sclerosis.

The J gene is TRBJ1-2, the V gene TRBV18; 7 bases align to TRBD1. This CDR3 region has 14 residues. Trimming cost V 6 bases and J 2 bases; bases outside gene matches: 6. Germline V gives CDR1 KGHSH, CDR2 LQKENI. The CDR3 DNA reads TGTGCCAGCTCCCCCGGGACAGAAAACTATGGCTACACCTTC. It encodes CASSPGTENYGYTF.

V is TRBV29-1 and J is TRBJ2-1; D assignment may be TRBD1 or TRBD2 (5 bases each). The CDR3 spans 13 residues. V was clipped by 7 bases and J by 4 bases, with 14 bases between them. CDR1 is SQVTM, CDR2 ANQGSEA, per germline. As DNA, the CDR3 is TGCAGCGGTTTGGGGGAATTATACAATGAGCAGTTCTTC. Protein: CSGLGELYNEQFF.

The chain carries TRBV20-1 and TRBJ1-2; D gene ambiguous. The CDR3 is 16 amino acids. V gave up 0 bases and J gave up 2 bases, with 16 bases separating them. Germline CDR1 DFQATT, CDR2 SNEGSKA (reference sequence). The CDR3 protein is CSARDKRKGINYGYTF. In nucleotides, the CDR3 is TGCAGTGCTAGAGATAAGAGGAAAGGGATCAACTATGGCTACACCTTC.

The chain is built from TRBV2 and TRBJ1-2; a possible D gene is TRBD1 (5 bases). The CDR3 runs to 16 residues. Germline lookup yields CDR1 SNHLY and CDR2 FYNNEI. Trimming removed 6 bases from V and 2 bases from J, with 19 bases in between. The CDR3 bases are TGTGCCAGCAGACCGCGGCCAGGGAACGGGAACTATGGCTACACCTTC. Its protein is CASRPRPGNGNYGYTF. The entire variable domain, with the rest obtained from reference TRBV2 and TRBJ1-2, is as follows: EPEVTQTPSHQVTQMGQEVILRCVPISNHLYFYWYRQILGQKVEFLVSFYNNEISEKSEIFDDQFSVERPDGSNFTLKIRSTKLEDSAMYFCASRPRPGNGNYGYTFGSGTRLTVV.

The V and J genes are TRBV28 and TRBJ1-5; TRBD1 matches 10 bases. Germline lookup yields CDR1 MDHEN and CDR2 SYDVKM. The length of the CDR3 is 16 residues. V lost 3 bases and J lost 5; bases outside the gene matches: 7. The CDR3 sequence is CASSFYTGTGDQPQHF. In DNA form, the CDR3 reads TGTGCCAGCAGTTTTTATACCGGGACAGGGGATCAGCCCCAGCATTTT.

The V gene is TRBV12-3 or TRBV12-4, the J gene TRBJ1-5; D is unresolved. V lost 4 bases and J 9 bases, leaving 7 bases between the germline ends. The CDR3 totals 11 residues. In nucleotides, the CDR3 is TGTGCCAGCAGTTCTGGACTGCCCCAGCATTTT. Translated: CASSSGLPQHF.

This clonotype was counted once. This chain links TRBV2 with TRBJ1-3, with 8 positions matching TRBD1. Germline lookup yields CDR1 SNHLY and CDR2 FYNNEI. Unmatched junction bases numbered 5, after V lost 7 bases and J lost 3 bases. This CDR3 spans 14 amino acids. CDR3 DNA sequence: TGTGCCAGCAATATGGACAGGGTTGGAAACACCATATATTTT. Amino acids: CASNMDRVGNTIYF.

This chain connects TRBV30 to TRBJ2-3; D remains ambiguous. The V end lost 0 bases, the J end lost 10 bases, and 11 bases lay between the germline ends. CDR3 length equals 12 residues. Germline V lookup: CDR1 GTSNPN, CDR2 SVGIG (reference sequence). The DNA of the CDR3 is TGTGCCTGGAGTGTACAAAGGTGGCCGCAGTATTTT. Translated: CAWSVQRWPQYF.

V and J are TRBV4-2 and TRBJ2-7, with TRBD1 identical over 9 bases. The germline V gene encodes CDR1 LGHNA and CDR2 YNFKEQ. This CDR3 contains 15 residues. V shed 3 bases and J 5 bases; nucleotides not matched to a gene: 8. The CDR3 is CASSQTDRGSNEQYF. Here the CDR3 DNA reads TGTGCCAGCAGCCAGACGGACAGGGGTTCTAACGAGCAGTACTTC.

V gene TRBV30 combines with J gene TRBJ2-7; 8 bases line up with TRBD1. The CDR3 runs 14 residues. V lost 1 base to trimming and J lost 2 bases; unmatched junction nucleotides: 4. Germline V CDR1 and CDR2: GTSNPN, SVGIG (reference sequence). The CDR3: CAWSALDRAYEQYF. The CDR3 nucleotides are TGTGCCTGGAGTGCGTTGGACAGGGCCTACGAGCAGTACTTC.

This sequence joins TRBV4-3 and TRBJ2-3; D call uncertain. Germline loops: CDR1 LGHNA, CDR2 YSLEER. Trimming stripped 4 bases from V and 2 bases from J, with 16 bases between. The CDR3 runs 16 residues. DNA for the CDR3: TGCGCCAGCAGCCGATTCAGGTATGAGAACACAGATACGCAGTATTTT. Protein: CASSRFRYENTDTQYF.

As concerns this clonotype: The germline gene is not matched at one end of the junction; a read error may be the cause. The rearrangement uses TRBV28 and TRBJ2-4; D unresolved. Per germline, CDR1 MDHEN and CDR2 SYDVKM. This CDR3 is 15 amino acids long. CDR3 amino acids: CASSLSDGTKNIQYF. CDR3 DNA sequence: TGTGCCAGCAGCTTATCTGATGGGACCAAAAACATTCAGTACTTC.

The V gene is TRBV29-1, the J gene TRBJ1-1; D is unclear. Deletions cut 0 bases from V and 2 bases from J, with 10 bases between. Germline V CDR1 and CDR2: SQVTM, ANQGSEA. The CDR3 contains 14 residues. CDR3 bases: TGCAGCGTTGAAGATCAACGACGTAACACTGAAGCTTTCTTT. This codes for CSVEDQRRNTEAFF.

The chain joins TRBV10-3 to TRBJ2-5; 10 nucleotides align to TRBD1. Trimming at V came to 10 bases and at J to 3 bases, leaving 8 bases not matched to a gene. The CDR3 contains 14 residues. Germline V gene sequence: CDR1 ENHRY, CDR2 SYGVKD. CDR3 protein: CATSGQGREETQYF. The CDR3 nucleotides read TGTGCCACCTCGGGACAGGGGCGGGAAGAGACCCAGTACTTC.

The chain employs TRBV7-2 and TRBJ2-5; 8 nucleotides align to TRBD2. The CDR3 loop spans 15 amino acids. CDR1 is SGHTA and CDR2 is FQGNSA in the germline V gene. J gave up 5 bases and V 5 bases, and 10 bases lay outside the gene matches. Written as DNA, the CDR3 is TGTGCCAGCAGCCGCGTAGCGGGGCCGGGGGAGACCCAGTACTTC. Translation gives CASSRVAGPGETQYF. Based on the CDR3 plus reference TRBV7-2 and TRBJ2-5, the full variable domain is GAGVSQSPSNKVTEKGKDVELRCDPISGHTALYWYRQSLGQGLEFLIYFQGNSAPDKSGLPSDRFSAERTGGSVSTLTIQRTQQEDSAVYLCASSRVAGPGETQYFGPGTRLLVL.

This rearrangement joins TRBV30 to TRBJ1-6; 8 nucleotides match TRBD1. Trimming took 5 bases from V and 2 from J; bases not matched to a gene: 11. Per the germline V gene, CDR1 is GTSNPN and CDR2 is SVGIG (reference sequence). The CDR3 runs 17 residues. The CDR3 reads CAWLDIQGVAYNSPLHF. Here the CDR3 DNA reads TGTGCCTGGCTGGACATACAGGGGGTCGCCTATAATTCACCCCTCCACTTT. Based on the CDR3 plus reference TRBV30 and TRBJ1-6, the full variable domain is SQTIHQWPATLVQPVGSPLSLECTVEGTSNPNLYWYRQAAGRGLQLLFYSVGIGQISSEVPQNLSASRPQDRQFILSSKKLLLSDSGFYLCAWLDIQGVAYNSPLHFGNGTRLTVT.

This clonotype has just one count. The CDR3 protein is CSVLLGGNTEAFF. CDR3 sequence (DNA): TGCAGCGTTCTCCTTGGGGGGAACACTGAAGCTTTCTTT. V usage is TRBV29-1 and J usage is TRBJ1-1, with a weak D call TRBD1 (5 bases). Germline CDR1 and CDR2: SQVTM and ANQGSEA. The CDR3 spans 13 residues. V shed 5 bases and J shed 1 base, with 11 bases lying between them.

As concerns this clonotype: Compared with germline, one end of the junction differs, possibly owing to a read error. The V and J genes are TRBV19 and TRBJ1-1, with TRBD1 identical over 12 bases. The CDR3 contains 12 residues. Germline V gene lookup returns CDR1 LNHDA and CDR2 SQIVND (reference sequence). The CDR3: CASSPGTGGLLF. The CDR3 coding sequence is TGTGCCAGTAGTCCCGGGACAGGGGGCTTGCTCTTT.

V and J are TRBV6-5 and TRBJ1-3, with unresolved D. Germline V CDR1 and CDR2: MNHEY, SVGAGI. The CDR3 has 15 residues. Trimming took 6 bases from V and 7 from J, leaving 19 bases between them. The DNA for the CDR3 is TGTGCCAGCAGAACTAGTGGTGGGGATTGGAACACCATATATTTT. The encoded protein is CASRTSGGDWNTIYF.

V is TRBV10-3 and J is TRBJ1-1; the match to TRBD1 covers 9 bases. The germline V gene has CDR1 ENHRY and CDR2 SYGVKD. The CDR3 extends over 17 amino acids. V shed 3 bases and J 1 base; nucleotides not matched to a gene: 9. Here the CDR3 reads CAISDTSGTGPNTEAFF. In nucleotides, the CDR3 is TGTGCCATCAGTGATACATCGGGGACAGGGCCGAACACTGAAGCTTTCTTT.

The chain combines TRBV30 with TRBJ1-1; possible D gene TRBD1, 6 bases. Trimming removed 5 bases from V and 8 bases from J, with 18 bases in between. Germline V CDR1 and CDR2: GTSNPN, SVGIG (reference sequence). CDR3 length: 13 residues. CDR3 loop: CAWRDTLYQEAFF. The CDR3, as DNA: TGTGCCTGGCGGGACACCCTTTACCAAGAAGCTTTCTTT.

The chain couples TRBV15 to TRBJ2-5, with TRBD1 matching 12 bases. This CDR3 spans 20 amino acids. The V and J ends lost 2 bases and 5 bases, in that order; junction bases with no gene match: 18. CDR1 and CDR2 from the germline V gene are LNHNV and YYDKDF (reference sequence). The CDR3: CATSRRLGTGGLYVGETQYF. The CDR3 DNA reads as TGTGCCACCAGCAGAAGGCTGGGGACAGGGGGCTTGTATGTTGGGGAGACCCAGTACTTC.

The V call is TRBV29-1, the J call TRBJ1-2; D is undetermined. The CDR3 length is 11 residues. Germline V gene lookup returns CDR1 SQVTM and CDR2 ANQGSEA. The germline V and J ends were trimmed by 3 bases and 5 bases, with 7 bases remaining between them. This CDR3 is CSVESLYGYTF. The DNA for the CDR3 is TGCAGCGTTGAGAGTTTGTATGGCTACACCTTC.

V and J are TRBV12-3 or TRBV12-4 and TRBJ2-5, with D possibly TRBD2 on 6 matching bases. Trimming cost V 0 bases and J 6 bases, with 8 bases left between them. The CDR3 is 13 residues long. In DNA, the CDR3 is TGTGCCAGCAGTTTAGCTGGGGGGAAGACCCAGTACTTC. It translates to CASSLAGGKTQYF.

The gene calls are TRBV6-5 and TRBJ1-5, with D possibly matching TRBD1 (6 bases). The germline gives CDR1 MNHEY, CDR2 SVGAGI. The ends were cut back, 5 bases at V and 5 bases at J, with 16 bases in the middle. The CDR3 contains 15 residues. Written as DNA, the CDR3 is TGTGCCAGCAGTGCCCTGAGGGGGGGCGATCAGCCCCAGCATTTT. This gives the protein CASSALRGGDQPQHF.

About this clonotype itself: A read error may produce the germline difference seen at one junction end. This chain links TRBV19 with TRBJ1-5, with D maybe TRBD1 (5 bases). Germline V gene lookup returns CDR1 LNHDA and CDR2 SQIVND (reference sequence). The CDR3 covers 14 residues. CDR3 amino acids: CASKVGRDNQPQPF. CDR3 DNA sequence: TGTGCCAGTAAAGTCGGCAGGGATAATCAGCCCCAGCCTTTT.

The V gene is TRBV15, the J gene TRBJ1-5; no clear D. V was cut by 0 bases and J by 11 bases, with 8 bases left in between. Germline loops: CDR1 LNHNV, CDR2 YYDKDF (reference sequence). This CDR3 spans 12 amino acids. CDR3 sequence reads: CATSRDGQAQHF. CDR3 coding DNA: TGTGCCACCAGCAGAGACGGGCAGGCCCAGCATTTT.

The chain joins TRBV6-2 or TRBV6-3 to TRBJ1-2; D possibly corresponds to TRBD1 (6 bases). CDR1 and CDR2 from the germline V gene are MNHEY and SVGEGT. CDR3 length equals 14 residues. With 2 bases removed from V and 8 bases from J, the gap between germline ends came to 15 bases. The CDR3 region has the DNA TGTGCCAGCAGTTACGGCAGGGGCGCTACGGGCTACACCTTC. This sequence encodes CASSYGRGATGYTF.